One T cell receptor beta chain is described in this entry. This clone was counted once. It has no known antigen specificity. Base quality data are lacking; no much larger clone is found one base away. The V and J ends are trimmed by 11 bases and 4 bases, leaving 11 bases between them. CDR1 SGHDN and CDR2 FVKESK are derived from the germline V gene. CDR3 length: 11 amino acids, cysteine to phenylalanine. CDR3 DNA is the only sequence kept; it has 33 bases, read in frame from the first base. These data are taken from a study of T cell responses to AZD1222 COVID-19 vaccine (dated by TCRdb to the early 2020s). Describing the broader study: TCR sequencing was performed for 230 to 250 trial participants, of whom about 200 were given two doses of AZD1222 and some 25 were given two doses of MenACWY control vaccine. Trial participants were enrolled by age into subgroups of 18-55, 56-69 and 70-plus years, and approximately 150, 30 and 60 TCR-sequenced participants, respectively, were included in these subgroups. What the authors observed across the whole study: Only five to seven AZD1222 recipients were SARS-CoV-2 seropositive at baseline, limiting conclusions about previously exposed vaccinees. No day 14 peak-response samples were available, so repertoires were characterized only after the peak T cell response. In the small 56-69-year group, the increase in depth fell short of significance, most likely because of low power. Participants were mostly white British and included more females than males, and it was suggested by the authors that clonal diversity may have been underestimated. Spike-specific TCR breadth and depth rose significantly after two AZD1222 doses compared with day 0 and with MenACWY recipients. The whole spike protein was spanned by vaccine-associated CD4 TCRs, and dominant responses were seen in regions 160-218 and 743-854. Epitopes outside the regions mutated in the B.1.351 and B.1.1.7 variants were reportedly recognized by nearly half of the unique spike-specific TCRs.

Read against the paper, the sample's time point label means: about 28 days (+/-7) after the second vaccine dose. AZD1222 recipients with second doses at about 4 weeks or about 12 weeks were pooled, because spike-specific TCR depth and breadth did not differ between schedules. Samples from vaccinated people were obtained from the UK trials COV001 and COV002, which included a single-blind randomized controlled phase 2/3 trial of AZD1222 (ChAdOx1 nCoV-19) in healthy adults. For TCRbeta chain sequencing, PBMC samples from trial participants were taken at day 0 and at day 28 after the second dose. The CDR3 regions of human TCRbeta chains were analyzed by immunosequencing. Processing in the source paper ran as follows. Repertoire TCRs were checked for matches against a reference library of SARS-CoV-2-specific TCRs that had been generated using the MIRA antigen-specificity platform. Breadth was defined as the fraction of unique TCRs that were SARS-CoV-2-associated. Depth was defined as the fraction of total T cells that were SARS-CoV-2-associated. Using the MIRA data, each spike-specific TCR was assigned both to the spike region to which the TCR was reactive and to a CD4 or CD8 class. Log10-transformed breadth and depth values were compared by one-way ANOVA with Sidak's multiple comparisons tests. Sourced from immuneACCESS, this table was stored by TCRdb with only in-frame sequences that have V and J called. A share of the clones is absent; for the studies checked, an unresolved V gene accounts for under half, and the remainder has no known explanation. The DNA gave D and trimming, while V, J and clone size come from that table. The table for this sample lists about 56,000 clones; 80% of them were counted only once. The ten most abundant clones make up around 5% of the sample.

The sequence came from an adult who received the AZD1222 COVID-19 vaccine. The chain couples TRBV14 to TRBJ1-2, with the D gene uncertain. The material was peripheral blood, obtained 28 days after the second AZD1222 dose. In nucleotides, the sequence is TGTGCCTCGTCGGCCGGCTATGGCTACACCTTC. Its translation reads: CASSAGYGYTF. Supplemented by the reference TRBV14 and TRBJ1-2 proteins around the CDR3, the complete variable domain is EAGVTQFPSHSVIEKGQTVTLRCDPISGHDNLYWYRRVMGKEIKFLLHFVKESKQDESGMPNNRFLAERTGGTYSTLKVQPAELEDSGVYFCASSAGYGYTFGSGTRLTVV.